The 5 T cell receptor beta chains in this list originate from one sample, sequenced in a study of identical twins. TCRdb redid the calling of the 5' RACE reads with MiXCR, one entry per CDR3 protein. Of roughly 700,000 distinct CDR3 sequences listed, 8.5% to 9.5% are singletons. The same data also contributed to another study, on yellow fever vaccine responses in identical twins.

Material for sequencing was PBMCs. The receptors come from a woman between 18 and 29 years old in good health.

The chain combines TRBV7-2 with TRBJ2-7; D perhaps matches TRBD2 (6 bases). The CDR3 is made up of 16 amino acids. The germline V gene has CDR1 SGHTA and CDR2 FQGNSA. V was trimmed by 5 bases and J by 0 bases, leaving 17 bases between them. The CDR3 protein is CASSRRLGGLSYEQYF. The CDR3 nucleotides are TGTGCCAGCAGCCGCAGACTAGGCGGGCTCTCCTACGAGCAGTACTTC.

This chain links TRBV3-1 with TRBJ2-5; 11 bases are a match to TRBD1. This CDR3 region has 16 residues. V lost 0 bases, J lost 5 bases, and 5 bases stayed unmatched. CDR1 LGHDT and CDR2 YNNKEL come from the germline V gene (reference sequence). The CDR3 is CASSQDGQGAWETQYF. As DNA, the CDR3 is TGTGCCAGCAGCCAAGATGGACAGGGGGCGTGGGAGACCCAGTACTTC.

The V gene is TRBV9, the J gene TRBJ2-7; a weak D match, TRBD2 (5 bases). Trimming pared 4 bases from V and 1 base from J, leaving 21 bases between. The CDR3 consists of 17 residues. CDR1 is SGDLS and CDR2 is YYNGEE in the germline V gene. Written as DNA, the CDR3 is TGTGCCAGCAGCACGACTTCTAGCACAAGGCCTTCCTACGAGCAGTACTTC. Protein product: CASSTTSSTRPSYEQYF. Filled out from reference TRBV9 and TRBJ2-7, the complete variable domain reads DSGVTQTPKHLITATGQRVTLRCSPRSGDLSVYWYQQSLDQGLQFLIQYYNGEERAKGNILERFSAQQFPDLHSELNLSSLELGDSALYFCASSTTSSTRPSYEQYFGPGTRLTVT.

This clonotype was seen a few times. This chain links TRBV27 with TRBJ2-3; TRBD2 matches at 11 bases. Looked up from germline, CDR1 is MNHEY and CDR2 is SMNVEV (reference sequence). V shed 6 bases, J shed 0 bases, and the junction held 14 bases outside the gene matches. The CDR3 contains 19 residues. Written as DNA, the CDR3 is TGTGCCAGCAGAAGTTTAGTCTTTAGGACTAGCGGGAGCACAGATACGCAGTATTTT. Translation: CASRSLVFRTSGSTDTQYF.

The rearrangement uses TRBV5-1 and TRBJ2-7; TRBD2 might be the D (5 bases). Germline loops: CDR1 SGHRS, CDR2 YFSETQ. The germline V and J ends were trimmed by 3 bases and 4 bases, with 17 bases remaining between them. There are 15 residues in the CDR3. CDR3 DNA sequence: TGCGCCAGCAGCTCCCTCCGAATGGGAGCTTACGAGCAGTACTTC. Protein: CASSSLRMGAYEQYF.